This TCR beta chain is from a study of blood T cell repertoires in COVID-19. Source study methods: Scientists estimated how many nucleated cells there were by amplifying reference gene primers. Data came from immunoSEQ multiplex PCR; TCRdb stores just in-frame clones and leaves some out. The DNA was the basis for D and trimming; V, J and clone size are from that table. The repertoire has tens of thousands of clones, around 85% of them found once; the top ten carry around 32%. The Seattle patients, enrolled during active infection, were followed longitudinally. The CDR3 runs to 15 residues. V dropped 6 bases and J dropped 7; count of bases not matched to a gene: 7. Germline-derived CDR1 and CDR2 are MNHEY and SVGAGI.

This TCR came from a woman of 80 years or more with COVID-19, enrolled during active disease. The sample taken for sequencing was peripheral blood. V gene TRBV6-5 combines with J gene TRBJ1-6; TRBD1 aligns across 9 bases. CDR3 sequence: CASRAGGQGNSPLHF. In DNA form, the CDR3 reads TGTGCCAGCAGGGCGGGCGGACAGGGGAATTCACCCCTCCACTTT.